This T cell receptor beta chain stems from a study of regulatory T cells in long-lasting Graves disease. Study-wide results and limits: Persistent Graves' patients showed less TCR diversity than newly diagnosed ones.

Germline assignment: CDR1 SGHRS and CDR2 YFSETQ. This CDR3 is built from 14 residues. J lost 8 bases, V lost 0 bases, and 4 bases had no gene match. The time point was: newly diagnosed GD, antithyroid drugs for less than 3 months. Generation of the TCR library employed RNA extracted from PBMCs. An endocrinology department located in Xi'an, China, was where the patients came from. Investigators prepared the TCR beta libraries by applying iRepertoire HTBI primers and Arm-PCR of CDR3 regions. Using its own MiXCR run on the multiplex PCR reads, TCRdb lists one record per CDR3 protein. The sample holds 400,000 to 550,000 distinct CDR3 sequences, 15% to 20% seen once. This clonotype was counted many times. As yet, its antigen is unknown. These sequences were also reported in another study, on T cells in Graves' hyperthyroidism and ophthalmopathy. That investigation notes: The hyperthyroidism patients had all been newly diagnosed, and their disease duration was under 2 months. Their ages ranged from 18 to 65 years. Blood also contained most expanded thyroid clonotypes above 0.001.

The receptor was isolated from a woman in her twenties or thirties with Graves disease. This chain joins TRBV5-1 and TRBJ2-1; 8 bases map to TRBD1. The specimen was peripheral blood mononuclear cells (PBMCs), collected at new diagnosis, from a patient treated with antithyroid drugs. CDR3 region: CASSLDRGIDEQFF. CDR3 nucleotides: TGCGCCAGCAGCTTGGACAGGGGGATAGATGAGCAGTTCTTC.